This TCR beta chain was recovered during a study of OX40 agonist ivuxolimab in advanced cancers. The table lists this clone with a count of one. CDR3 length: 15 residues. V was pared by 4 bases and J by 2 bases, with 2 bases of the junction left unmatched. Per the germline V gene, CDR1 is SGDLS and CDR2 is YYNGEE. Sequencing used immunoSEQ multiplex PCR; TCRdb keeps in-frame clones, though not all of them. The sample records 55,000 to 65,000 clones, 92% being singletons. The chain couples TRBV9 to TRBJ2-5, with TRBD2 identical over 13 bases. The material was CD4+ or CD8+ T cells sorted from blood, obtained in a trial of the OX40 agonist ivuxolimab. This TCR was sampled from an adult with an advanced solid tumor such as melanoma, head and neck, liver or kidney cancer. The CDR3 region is CASSQGLAGQETQYF. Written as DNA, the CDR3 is TGTGCCAGCAGCCAGGGACTAGCGGGGCAAGAGACCCAGTACTTC.